The 20 T cell receptor beta chains below come from one sample, sequenced in a study of siplizumab effects on memory and regulatory T cells. The repertoire was sequenced with immunoSEQ multiplex PCR; TCRdb's copy has only in-frame clones and lacks some. The sample contains around 65,000 clones, 79% of which appear only once. The sequenced sample consisted of memory CD4+ T cells sorted from blood. The receptors derive from a human donor in good health.

This sequence joins TRBV25-1 and TRBJ2-7; the D gene is possibly TRBD1 (7 bases). CDR3 length: 15 amino acids. V lost 1 base, J lost 3 bases, and 13 bases lay in between. Germline V gene lookup returns CDR1 MGHDK and CDR2 SYGVNS. CDR3 nucleotides: TGTGCCAGCAGTGAATCGTCAGGGGGGTTCTACGAGCAGTACTTC. Amino acids: CASSESSGGFYEQYF.

The chain recombines TRBV23-1 with TRBJ2-7; D gene unclear. TRBV23-1 is treated as an ORF (open reading frame) with a function not yet certain. The V and J ends lost 6 bases and 7 bases respectively, with 25 bases between them. CDR3 size: 16 residues. CDR3 nucleotides: TGCGCCAGCAGGGTGACACCAGCCCCACGACGTGGAGAGCAGTACTTC. This gives the protein CASRVTPAPRRGEQYF.

The rearrangement joins TRBV13 to TRBJ1-1, with D perhaps matching TRBD1 (6 bases). Per germline, CDR1 PRHDT and CDR2 FYEKMQ (reference sequence). The CDR3 consists of 13 residues. Between the trimmed V and J ends, which lost 1 base and 4 bases, there was a span of 7 bases. CDR3 residues: CASSLAGATEAFF. The DNA for the CDR3 is TGTGCCAGCAGCTTAGCAGGGGCCACTGAAGCTTTCTTT.

This clone was observed a few times. V and J are TRBV25-1 and TRBJ1-4; the match to TRBD1 covers 8 bases. V was pared by 5 bases and J by 5 bases, with 4 bases of the junction left unmatched. Germline lookup yields CDR1 MGHDK and CDR2 SYGVNS. CDR3 length: 14 amino acids. For the CDR3, the DNA is TGTGCCAGCAGTAGGACAGGGTGGAATGAAAAACTGTTTTTT. This sequence encodes CASSRTGWNEKLFF. Looking up the rest from reference TRBV25-1 and TRBJ1-4 gives the full variable domain: EADIYQTPRYLVIGTGKKITLECSQTMGHDKMYWYQQDPGMELHLIHYSYGVNSTEKGDLSSESTVSRIRTEHFPLTLESARPSHTSQYLCASSRTGWNEKLFFGSGTQLSVL.

This clone was detected a few times. V is TRBV19 and J is TRBJ1-1; 7 bases fit TRBD1. The CDR3 contains 17 residues. V lost 7 bases, J lost 0 bases, and 14 bases stayed unmatched. From germline, CDR1 is LNHDA and CDR2 SQIVND (reference sequence). The CDR3 DNA reads TGTGCCAGTACCCGGCTATTAGGGGGCAACTTGAACACTGAAGCTTTCTTT. Translation gives CASTRLLGGNLNTEAFF.

The rearrangement uses TRBV12-5 and TRBJ1-5; D gene unclear. This CDR3 comprises 12 residues. Trimming stripped 4 bases from V and 7 bases from J, with 8 bases between. The germline gives CDR1 LGHNT, CDR2 FRNRAP. This CDR3 reads CASGSEDQPQHF. The CDR3 DNA sequence: TGTGCTAGTGGTTCCGAGGACCAGCCCCAGCATTTT.

The V call is TRBV30, the J call TRBJ1-1; D is unclear. Germline V gene lookup returns CDR1 GTSNPN and CDR2 SVGIG (reference sequence). V was clipped by 0 bases and J by 11 bases, with 13 bases between them. CDR3 length: 12 amino acids. DNA for the CDR3: TGTGCCTGGAGTGTGGCCCCGATCAAGGCTTTCTTT. Translated: CAWSVAPIKAFF.

The V and J genes are TRBV19 and TRBJ1-1; D is perhaps TRBD1 (5 bases). This CDR3 comprises 14 residues. The germline CDR1 and CDR2 sequences are LNHDA and SQIVND (reference sequence). V was cut by 6 bases and J by 2 bases, with 13 bases left in between. The CDR3, as DNA: TGTGCCAGTAGCTCGACGGGGCTAAACACTGAAGCTTTCTTT. Translated: CASSSTGLNTEAFF.

The rearrangement joins TRBV10-3 to TRBJ2-3; TRBD1 matches at 8 bases. Losses at the gene ends were 0 bases for V and 1 base for J; bases not matched to a gene: 12. The length of the CDR3 is 19 residues. From germline, CDR1 is ENHRY and CDR2 SYGVKD. CDR3 nucleotides: TGTGCCATCAGTGAGTCGGCGGGACAGGTTATGTGGGGCACAGATACGCAGTATTTT. It codes for CAISESAGQVMWGTDTQYF.

The chain combines TRBV6-6 with TRBJ1-6; 7 bases fit TRBD1. V shed 8 bases and J 6 bases; nucleotides not matched to a gene: 10. This CDR3 spans 15 amino acids. CDR1 MNHNY and CDR2 SVGAGI come from the germline V gene (reference sequence). The CDR3 nucleotides are TGTGCCAGCGGTCCCGGGACAGTATCTAATTCACCCCTCCACTTT. It translates to CASGPGTVSNSPLHF.

The gene calls are TRBV19 and TRBJ2-4; D is perhaps TRBD2 (5 bases). V dropped 0 bases and J dropped 9 bases, with 15 bases sitting between them. The CDR3 has 15 residues. Germline CDR1 and CDR2: LNHDA and SQIVND (reference sequence). The CDR3 loop reads CASSIDPHTRGIQYF. CDR3 nucleotide sequence: TGTGCCAGTAGTATAGATCCCCACACACGGGGCATTCAGTACTTC.

This clone was counted between two and nine times. The V call is TRBV27, the J call TRBJ1-2; the D gene is possibly TRBD1 (6 bases). The CDR3 covers 14 residues. Germline V gene lookup returns CDR1 MNHEY and CDR2 SMNVEV (reference sequence). V was shortened by 5 bases and J by 4 bases, with 14 bases between the two germline ends. The CDR3 protein is CASSLPGEGYGYTF. The CDR3 DNA is TGTGCCAGCAGTCTCCCAGGGGAAGGCTATGGCTACACCTTC.

This chain connects TRBV29-1 to TRBJ1-2, with 9 bases matching TRBD1. Trimming at V came to 7 bases and at J to 7 bases, leaving 10 bases not matched to a gene. Germline values: CDR1 SQVTM, CDR2 ANQGSEA. The CDR3 runs to 13 residues. This CDR3 is CSAKGQGIGGYTF. DNA for the CDR3: TGCAGCGCTAAGGGACAGGGAATTGGTGGCTACACCTTC.

V is TRBV7-2 and J is TRBJ2-1; unclear D gene. Germline values: CDR1 SGHTA, CDR2 FQGNSA. The CDR3 is made up of 13 amino acids. V was cut by 1 base and J by 7 bases, with 8 bases left in between. The CDR3, as DNA: TGTGCCAGCAGCTTAGGCTGGAAAAATGAGCAGTTCTTC. It yields the protein CASSLGWKNEQFF. The whole variable domain, remainder taken from reference TRBV7-2 and TRBJ2-1, is GAGVSQSPSNKVTEKGKDVELRCDPISGHTALYWYRQSLGQGLEFLIYFQGNSAPDKSGLPSDRFSAERTGGSVSTLTIQRTQQEDSAVYLCASSLGWKNEQFFGPGTRLTVL.

The V and J genes are TRBV2 and TRBJ1-3; no definite D call. Germline CDR1 SNHLY, CDR2 FYNNEI. This CDR3 region has 14 residues. Trimming took 8 bases from V and 4 from J, leaving 15 bases between them. DNA of the CDR3: TGTGCCAGCGGGTCCAGTAGAGCCGGAAACACCATATATTTT. Protein sequence: CASGSSRAGNTIYF.

This clone was observed once. The chain uses TRBV2 and TRBJ2-5, with D unresolved. Trimming removed 8 bases at V and 1 base at J, with 11 bases between. CDR1 and CDR2 (germline): SNHLY, FYNNEI. CDR3 length: 13 residues. The CDR3 sequence: CASSTFAQETQYF. Here the CDR3 DNA reads TGTGCCAGCTCCACATTCGCCCAAGAGACCCAGTACTTC.

This CDR3 is CASSLGSIQAFF. The CDR3 DNA reads as TGTGCCAGCAGCTTAGGGTCGATCCAGGCTTTCTTT. This chain uses TRBV7-2 with TRBJ1-1; no clear D. Trimming left V 1 base short and J 11 bases short, with 11 bases between. CDR1 and CDR2 (germline): SGHTA, FQGNSA. The CDR3 has 12 residues.

The chain is built from TRBV30 and TRBJ1-2; no definite D call. The CDR3 sequence is 15 residues long. Trimming left V 0 bases short and J 7 bases short, with 18 bases between. Germline V gene lookup returns CDR1 GTSNPN and CDR2 SVGIG (reference sequence). CDR3 bases: TGTGCCTGGAGTGTGCTGCAAACGGGAACCCGTGGCTACACCTTC. This gives the protein CAWSVLQTGTRGYTF.

The chain links TRBV27 to TRBJ2-1; perhaps TRBD2 as D (5 bases). Germline lookup yields CDR1 MNHEY and CDR2 SMNVEV (reference sequence). The CDR3 length is 13 residues. Trimming left V 8 bases short and J 5 bases short, with 13 bases between. The CDR3 DNA reads TGTGCCAGCGGTGGCGGACTTCACAATGAGCAGTTCTTC. It codes for CASGGGLHNEQFF.

The chain employs TRBV6-4 and TRBJ2-7; the match to TRBD1 covers 8 bases. Germline lookup yields CDR1 MRHNA and CDR2 SNTAGT. V was clipped by 5 bases and J by 6 bases; unmatched bases: 12. This CDR3 is 15 amino acids long. This CDR3 reads CASSPDGQGPTEQYF. CDR3 DNA: TGTGCCAGCAGTCCGGACGGACAGGGACCGACCGAGCAGTACTTC.